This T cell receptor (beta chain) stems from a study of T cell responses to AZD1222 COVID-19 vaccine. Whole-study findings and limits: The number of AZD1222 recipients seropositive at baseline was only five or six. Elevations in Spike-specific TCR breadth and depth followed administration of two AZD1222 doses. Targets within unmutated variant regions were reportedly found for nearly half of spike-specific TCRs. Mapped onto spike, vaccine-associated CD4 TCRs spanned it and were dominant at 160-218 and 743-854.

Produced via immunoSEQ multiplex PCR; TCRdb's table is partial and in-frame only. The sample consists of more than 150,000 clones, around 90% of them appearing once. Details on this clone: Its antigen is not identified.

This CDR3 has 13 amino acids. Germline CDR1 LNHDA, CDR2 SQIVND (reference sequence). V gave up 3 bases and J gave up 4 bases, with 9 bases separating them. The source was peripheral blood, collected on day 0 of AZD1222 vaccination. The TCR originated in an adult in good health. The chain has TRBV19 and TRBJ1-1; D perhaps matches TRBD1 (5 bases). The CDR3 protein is CASSIIGGTEAFF. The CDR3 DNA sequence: TGTGCCAGTAGTATTATTGGGGGCACTGAAGCTTTCTTT.